This T cell receptor (beta chain) was identified during a study of blood T cell repertoires in COVID-19. Across the whole study: Researchers got acute and convalescent COVID-19 samples from the United States, Italy and Spain. PBMCs, B-cell-depleted T cells, or T cells provided the cDNA or gDNA that made up the material.

V was trimmed by 1 base and J by 2 bases, leaving 5 bases between them. This CDR3 contains 13 residues. Per germline, CDR1 KGHSH and CDR2 LQKENI. Produced via immunoSEQ multiplex PCR; TCRdb's table is partial and in-frame only. The sample has roughly 150,000 clones, around 82% seen once. This chain joins TRBV18 and TRBJ2-5; D is ambiguous. Sequencing was performed on peripheral blood. The TCR was taken from a woman in her sixties or seventies who had recovered from COVID-19. This CDR3 is CASSPRRQETQYF. CDR3 DNA: TGTGCCAGCTCACCACGTCGGCAAGAGACCCAGTACTTC.